Given below is one T cell receptor (beta chain) in context. Its target is not known. The entry originates in a study of radiation and T cells in renal cell carcinoma. Sequencing was performed with immunoSEQ multiplex PCR; in TCRdb, only in-frame clones are kept and a portion is missing. The repertoire holds about 83,000 clones, less than 90% seen once, with about 2.5% in the top ten. Findings and caveats of the study: Without pretreatment biopsies, baseline tumor clonotype presence was undetermined.

Stated time point: blood 4 weeks post-SBRT, at nephrectomy. As for treatment: 15 Gy SBRT to primary tumor, nephrectomy 4 weeks later. Radiation-treated patients gave blood at baseline, week 2 and week 4. The germline V gene has CDR1 SGDLS and CDR2 YYNGEE. The CDR3 sequence is 16 residues long. The V gene lost 0 bases and the J gene lost 0 bases, with 10 bases spanning the gap. Sequences were derived from blood, sampled from a patient whose treatment included radiotherapy and nephrectomy. The chain carries TRBV9 and TRBJ2-4, with a weak D call TRBD2 (6 bases). The TCR comes from an older woman with renal cell carcinoma. The CDR3 DNA reads TGTGCCAGCAGCGTAGCCGGGGGACTAGCCAAAAACATTCAGTACTTC. The encoded protein is CASSVAGGLAKNIQYF.